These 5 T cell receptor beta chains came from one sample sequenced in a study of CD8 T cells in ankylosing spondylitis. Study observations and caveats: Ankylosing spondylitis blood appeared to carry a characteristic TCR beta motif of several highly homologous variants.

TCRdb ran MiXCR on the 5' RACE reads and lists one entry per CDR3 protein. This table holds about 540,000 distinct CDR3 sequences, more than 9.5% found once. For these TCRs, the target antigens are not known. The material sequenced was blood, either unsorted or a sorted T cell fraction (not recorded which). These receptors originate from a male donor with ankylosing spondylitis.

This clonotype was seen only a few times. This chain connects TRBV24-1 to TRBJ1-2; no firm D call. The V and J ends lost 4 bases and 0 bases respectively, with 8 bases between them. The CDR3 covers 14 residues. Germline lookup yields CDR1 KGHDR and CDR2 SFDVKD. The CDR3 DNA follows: TGTGCCACCAGTGAGCCACAGACTAACTATGGCTACACCTTC. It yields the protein CATSEPQTNYGYTF.

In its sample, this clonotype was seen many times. The CDR3 coding sequence is TGCGCCAGCAGTTATGATAGGACTAGCGGAAATTACAATGAGCAGTTCTTC. Translating gives CASSYDRTSGNYNEQFF. The chain has TRBV10-2 and TRBJ2-1; TRBD2 matches at 10 bases. Per germline, CDR1 WSHSY and CDR2 SAAADI. The CDR3 is 17 residues long. With V trimmed by 5 bases and J by 4 bases, 11 bases remained unmatched.

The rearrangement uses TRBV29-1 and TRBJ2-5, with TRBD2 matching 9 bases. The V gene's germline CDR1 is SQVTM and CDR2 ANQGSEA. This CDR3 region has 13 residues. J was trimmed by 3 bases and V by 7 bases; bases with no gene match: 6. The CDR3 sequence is CSAGGGREETQYF. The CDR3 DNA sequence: TGCAGCGCCGGAGGCGGGAGGGAAGAGACCCAGTACTTC. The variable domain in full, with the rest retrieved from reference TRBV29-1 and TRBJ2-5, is SAVISQKPSRDICQRGTSLTIQCQVDSQVTMMFWYRQQPGQSLTLIATANQGSEATYESGFVIDKFPISRPNLTFSTLTVSNMSPEDSSIYLCSAGGGREETQYFGPGTRLLVL.

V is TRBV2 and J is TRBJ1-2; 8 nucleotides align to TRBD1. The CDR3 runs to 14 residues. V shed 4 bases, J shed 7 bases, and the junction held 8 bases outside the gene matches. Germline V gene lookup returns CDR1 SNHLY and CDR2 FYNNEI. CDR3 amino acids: CASSALQGAGGYTF. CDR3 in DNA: TGTGCCAGCAGTGCCCTTCAGGGGGCGGGTGGCTACACCTTC.

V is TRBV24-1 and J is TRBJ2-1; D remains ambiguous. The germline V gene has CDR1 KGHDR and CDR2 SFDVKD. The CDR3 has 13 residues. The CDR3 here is CATGSISYNEQFF. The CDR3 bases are TGTGCGACCGGCTCAATTTCCTACAATGAGCAGTTCTTC.